The entry below gives a single T cell receptor (beta chain) sequence along with its context. Antigen: not known. Germline V CDR1 and CDR2: MGHDK, SYGVNS. The CDR3 covers 14 residues. The ends were cut back, 3 bases at V and 0 bases at J, with 8 bases in the middle. The data are from a study of shared clonotypes between healthy human individuals. On the study more broadly: The donor pool was made up of two women and a few men aged 18 to 49. Study results and caveats: The study generally estimated greater richness for naive than memory subsets.

In the naive CD8 group, cells lacked CD45RO and were positively selected for CCR7, so terminally differentiated effector memory CD45RA+ cells were left out. The data were produced by immunoSEQ multiplex PCR, yet TCRdb's version contains in-frame clones alone and is incomplete. The repertoire consists of roughly 2,000,000 clones, with around 93% occurring once and the leading ten covering under 2%. This chain joins TRBV25-1 and TRBJ1-1; D ambiguous. The clonotype comes from a man between 18 and 29 years old in good health. Some clones in this sample may be carry-over from other donors' samples. Sequencing was done on a sample of naive CD8+ T cells from PBMCs. The CDR3 DNA is TGTGCCAGCAGTGATCCCGGGCTGAACACTGAAGCTTTCTTT. Its translation is CASSDPGLNTEAFF. The whole variable domain, remainder taken from reference TRBV25-1 and TRBJ1-1, is EADIYQTPRYLVIGTGKKITLECSQTMGHDKMYWYQQDPGMELHLIHYSYGVNSTEKGDLSSESTVSRIRTEHFPLTLESARPSHTSQYLCASSDPGLNTEAFFGQGTRLTVV.